This paragraph covers one T cell receptor (beta chain) sequence. Germline V gives CDR1 MNHEY, CDR2 SMNVEV (reference sequence). Trimming removed 2 bases from V and 0 bases from J; junction bases left unmatched: 6. The CDR3 runs 18 residues. These data come from a study of shared clonotypes between healthy human individuals. Clones were read by immunoSEQ multiplex PCR, and TCRdb kept only the in-frame ones, dropping some. The top ten clones hold around 0.45% of a sample with around 1.6 million clones, 98% of them seen once. The chain employs TRBV27 and TRBJ2-7; 14 bases fit TRBD2. This TCR came from a man aged 25 to 40 in good health. Sequenced input: naive CD4+ T cells sorted from blood. As to subset: CD45RA+ positively selected. The CDR3 sequence: CASSLRQTSGRVSYEQYF. The CDR3 DNA reads TGTGCCAGCAGTTTAAGACAGACTAGCGGGAGGGTCTCCTACGAGCAGTACTTC.